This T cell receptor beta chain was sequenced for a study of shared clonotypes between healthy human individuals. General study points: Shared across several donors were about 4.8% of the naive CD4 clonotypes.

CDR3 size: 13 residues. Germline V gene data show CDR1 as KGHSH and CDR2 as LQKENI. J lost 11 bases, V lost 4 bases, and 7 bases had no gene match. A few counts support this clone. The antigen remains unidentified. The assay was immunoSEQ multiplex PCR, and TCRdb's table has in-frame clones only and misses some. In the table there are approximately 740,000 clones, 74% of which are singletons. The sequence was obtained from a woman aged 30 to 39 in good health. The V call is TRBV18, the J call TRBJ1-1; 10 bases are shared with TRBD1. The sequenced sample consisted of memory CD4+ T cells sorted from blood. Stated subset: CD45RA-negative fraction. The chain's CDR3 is CASSRGDRGYAFF. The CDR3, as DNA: TGTGCCAGCTCACGCGGGGACAGGGGATACGCTTTCTTT.